Below are 9 T cell receptor beta chains sequenced from a single sample in a study of tumor and adjacent non-tumor tissue in lung cancer. The template was RNA from unsorted bulk tissue. More than 3 cm separated this lung sample from the edge of the tumor. Three rounds of nested PCR, following a modified ARM-PCR protocol, produced the TCRbeta library. TCRdb itself ran the multiplex PCR reads through MiXCR, one entry per CDR3 protein. Of around 40,000 distinct CDR3 sequences listed, approximately 57% are singletons. Sequenced sample: distant non-tumor lung tissue. These receptor sequences come from a man between 45 and 60 years old with non-small cell lung cancer.

Details on this clonotype: A much larger clone sits a single nucleotide away, making a read error possible. The chain has TRBV28 and TRBJ1-6; possible D gene TRBD1, 6 bases. The CDR3 loop spans 16 amino acids. Trimming took off 7 bases at V and 9 bases at J, with 22 bases between the two ends. Germline CDR1 and CDR2: MDHEN and SYDVKM. The CDR3 nucleotides are TGTGCCAGCACCTCTACAGGGTCCGATCCTCGTTCACCCCTCCACTTT. Translation gives CASTSTGSDPRSPLHF.

About this clonotype itself: A much larger clone is a single base away; this may be a read error. V is TRBV19 and J is TRBJ2-5, with a weak D call TRBD1 (6 bases). Germline CDR1 reads LNHDA; CDR2 reads SQIVND (reference sequence). There are 13 residues in the CDR3. Written as DNA, the CDR3 is TGTGCCGGTAGTATGGACAGCCAAGAGACCCAGTACTTC. This gives the protein CAGSMDSQETQYF.

By frequency in the sample, this clonotype is medium-sized. CDR3 in DNA: TGCGCCAGCAGTGATGGGCAGGGTTGGGACGAGCAGTACTTC. Translating it yields CASSDGQGWDEQYF. The V gene is TRBV10-2, the J gene TRBJ2-7; D is possibly TRBD1 (5 bases). V was pared by 3 bases and J by 5 bases, with 14 bases between. CDR1 is WSHSY and CDR2 is SAAADI in the germline V gene. This CDR3 contains 14 residues.

J is TRBJ1-2 and V is TRBV7-9, with D uncertain. Germline V gives CDR1 SEHNR, CDR2 FQNEAQ (reference sequence). Deletions cut 7 bases from V and 14 bases from J, with 23 bases between. CDR3 length equals 13 residues. CDR3 in amino acids: CASNLPSQWGNTF. CDR3 coding DNA: TGTGCCAGCAACCTTCCATCACAGTGGGGAAATACCTTC.

The genes are TRBV11-2 and TRBJ2-5; a possible D gene is TRBD2 (5 bases). The CDR3 contains 14 residues. The V end lost 0 bases, the J end lost 14 bases, and 19 bases lay between the germline ends. Germline V gives CDR1 SGHAT, CDR2 FQNNGV. The CDR3 spells CASSLDGVGEIQYF. The CDR3 coding sequence is TGTGCCAGCAGCTTAGACGGGGTGGGAGAGATCCAATACTTC.

A note on this clonotype: A much larger clone is a single base away; this may be a read error. The chain carries TRBV4-1 and TRBJ2-1; D might be TRBD2 (5 bases). The CDR3 has 13 amino acids. Germline lookup yields CDR1 MGHRA and CDR2 YSYEKL. In DNA, the CDR3 is TGCGCCAGCTGCCAACCGAACGGGGATGAGCAGTTCTTC. As protein: CASCQPNGDEQFF.

This clonotype is medium-sized by share. V is TRBV11-2 and J is TRBJ2-7, with D tentatively TRBD1 (6 bases). The germline gives CDR1 SGHAT, CDR2 FQNNGV. Trimming removed 4 bases from V and 2 bases from J, with 15 bases in between. The CDR3 length is 15 residues. In nucleotides, the CDR3 is TGTGCCAGCAGCTCCACAGGGTCTGGCGCCTACGAGCAGTACTTC. This encodes CASSSTGSGAYEQYF.

This clonotype was counted a few times. This chain uses TRBV6-5 with TRBJ2-4; D gene ambiguous. CDR3 length: 14 amino acids. Germline assignment: CDR1 MNHEY and CDR2 SVGAGI. V dropped 5 bases and J dropped 4 bases, with 12 bases sitting between them. The CDR3 sequence: CASSTGLPKNIQYF. In nucleotides, the CDR3 is TGTGCCAGCAGTACCGGTCTCCCAAAAAACATTCAGTACTTC.

This clonotype was recorded at least ten times. This chain uses TRBV12-3 or TRBV12-4 with TRBJ2-3, with TRBD2 identical over 8 bases. CDR3 size: 17 residues. The V segment lost 2 bases and the J segment 4 bases; nucleotides outside the gene matches: 11. CDR3 amino acids: CASSLLRGLGMADTQYF. In nucleotides, the CDR3 is TGTGCCAGCAGTTTATTGCGGGGACTAGGGATGGCAGATACGCAGTATTTT.